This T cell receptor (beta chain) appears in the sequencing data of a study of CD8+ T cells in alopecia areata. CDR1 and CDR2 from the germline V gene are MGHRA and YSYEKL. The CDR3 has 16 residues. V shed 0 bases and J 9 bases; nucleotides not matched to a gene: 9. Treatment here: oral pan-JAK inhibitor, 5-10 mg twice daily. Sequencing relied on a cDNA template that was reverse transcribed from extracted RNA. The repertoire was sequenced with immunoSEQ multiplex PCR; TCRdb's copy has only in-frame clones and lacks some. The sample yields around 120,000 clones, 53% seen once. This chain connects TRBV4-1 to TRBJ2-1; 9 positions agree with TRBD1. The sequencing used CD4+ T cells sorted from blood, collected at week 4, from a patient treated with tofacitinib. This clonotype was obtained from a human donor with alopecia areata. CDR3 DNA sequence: TGCGCCAGCAGCCAAGATTTGGGGACAGGGTGGACTGAGCAGTTCTTC. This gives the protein CASSQDLGTGWTEQFF.